This T cell receptor beta chain came from a study of T-cell memory formation after mild COVID-19. Points from the study as a whole: A balance of CD4 and CD8 characterized clones contracting day 15 to 85, whereas later expanders leaned CD4+.

A 5'RACE reaction primed in the constant segment made cDNA libraries of TCR alpha and TCR beta, and these carried sample barcodes and UMIs. MiXCR was run by TCRdb on the 5' RACE reads, yielding one entry per CDR3 protein. The sample lists 350,000 to 400,000 distinct CDR3 sequences, under 25% seen once, with 9.5% to 15% in the top ten. As concerns this clonotype: The antigen remains undetermined.

The germline CDR1 and CDR2 sequences are SNHLY and FYNNEI. Trimming removed 8 bases from V and 2 bases from J, with 16 bases in between. The CDR3 covers 14 residues. Sequencing was performed on PBMCs or a T cell subset sorted from them (not recorded which). This sequence was found in an adult woman who had mild COVID-19 (a few samples of this study predate the infection). Cell type and time point are not known. The genes are TRBV2 and TRBJ2-7, with D unclear. The CDR3 reads CASVGRTSTYEQYF. Written as DNA, the CDR3 is TGTGCCAGCGTAGGACGGACCTCAACCTACGAGCAGTACTTC. The full variable domain, with the rest looked up from reference TRBV2 and TRBJ2-7, is EPEVTQTPSHQVTQMGQEVILRCVPISNHLYFYWYRQILGQKVEFLVSFYNNEISEKSEIFDDQFSVERPDGSNFTLKIRSTKLEDSAMYFCASVGRTSTYEQYFGPGTRLTVT.